This TCR beta chain originates from a study of human thymus T cells. Using immunoSEQ multiplex PCR, the repertoire was profiled, and TCRdb retains in-frame clones only, with some absent. Of around 44,000 clones in the sample, around 94% were seen once. The sample donors, healthy Finnish infants, were having corrective surgery for congenital heart defects. During surgery, about 0.5-1 mL peripheral blood was drawn from four of eight donors. Blood DNA came from all available leukocytes, not a fixed cell number. Findings and limits, study-wide: V and J gene usage appeared biased in thymic and blood repertoires.

As for this clone: Its antigen is undetermined.

The CDR3 loop spans 15 amino acids. Trimming left V 5 bases short and J 0 bases short, with 11 bases between. CDR1 and CDR2 from the germline V gene are MDHEN and SYDVKM. This receptor was obtained from a boy in the first two years of life with a congenital heart defect but otherwise immunologically healthy. Sequencing input: blood. The chain links TRBV28 to TRBJ2-1; D is possibly TRBD1 (5 bases). The DNA for the CDR3 is TGTGCCAGCAGTAGGTGGACAATCTCCTACAATGAGCAGTTCTTC. Translated: CASSRWTISYNEQFF.